The 27 T cell receptor beta chains below were found in one sample sequenced in a study of T-cell memory formation after mild COVID-19. MiXCR was run by TCRdb on the 5' RACE reads, yielding one entry per CDR3 protein. The sample shows roughly 170,000 distinct CDR3 sequences, around 21% of them seen only once. Sequenced sample: PBMCs or a T cell subset sorted from them (not recorded which). The receptors here all came from an adult woman who had mild COVID-19 (a few samples of this study predate the infection). Cell type and time point are not known.

V is TRBV27 and J is TRBJ1-5; D uncertain. Trimming removed 7 bases at V and 5 bases at J, with 0 bases between. Germline-derived CDR1 and CDR2 are MNHEY and SMNVEV (reference sequence). The length of the CDR3 is 9 residues. This CDR3 reads CASNQPQHF. The CDR3 DNA is TGTGCCAGCAATCAGCCCCAGCATTTT.

The chain combines TRBV7-8 with TRBJ1-1, with TRBD1 matching over 7 bases. Looked up from germline, CDR1 is SGHVS and CDR2 is FQNEAQ. This CDR3 spans 15 amino acids. V was pared by 9 bases and J by 0 bases, with 10 bases of the junction left unmatched. CDR3 residues: CASTIQGTVNTEAFF. CDR3 bases: TGTGCCAGTACTATACAGGGGACAGTGAACACTGAAGCTTTCTTT.

The J gene is TRBJ2-7, the V gene TRBV10-3, with a tentative D call TRBD1 (6 bases). V was pared by 3 bases and J by 1 base, with 10 bases between. This CDR3 is built from 14 residues. Per the germline V gene, CDR1 is ENHRY and CDR2 is SYGVKD. CDR3 DNA sequence: TGTGCCATCAGTGAACAACAGGGTTCCTACGAGCAGTACTTC. Its protein product is CAISEQQGSYEQYF.

The table lists this clonotype with a few counts. The J gene is TRBJ1-1, the V gene TRBV5-4; D possibly corresponds to TRBD1 (6 bases). Trimming took off 0 bases at V and 3 bases at J, with 12 bases between the two ends. Germline CDR1 and CDR2: SGHNT and YYREEE (reference sequence). CDR3 length equals 15 residues. The CDR3: CASSLGEQGHTEAFF. CDR3 in DNA: TGTGCCAGCAGCTTGGGTGAACAGGGCCACACTGAAGCTTTCTTT.

V is TRBV20-1 and J is TRBJ2-3; 12 bases agree with TRBD2. CDR1 is DFQATT, CDR2 SNEGSKA, per germline (reference sequence). The CDR3 covers 14 residues. The trim removed 3 bases at V and 8 bases at J, leaving 6 bases unmatched. The CDR3 loop is CSASVTSGGLTQYF. CDR3 nucleotides: TGCAGTGCTAGCGTGACTAGCGGGGGACTTACGCAGTATTTT.

The table lists this clonotype with a few counts. The V and J genes are TRBV15 and TRBJ2-1; D is perhaps TRBD1 or TRBD2 (5 bases each). Trimming stripped 4 bases from V and 7 bases from J, with 8 bases between. The CDR3 consists of 12 residues. Looked up from germline, CDR1 is LNHNV and CDR2 is YYDKDF (reference sequence). CDR3 sequence: CATSTWGNEQFF. The CDR3 nucleotides are TGTGCCACCAGCACCTGGGGGAATGAGCAGTTCTTC.

This clonotype was counted only a few times. The chain has TRBV15 and TRBJ2-1; TRBD1 agrees at 7 bases. This CDR3 spans 15 amino acids. Trimming at V came to 0 bases and at J to 3 bases, leaving 2 bases not matched to a gene. CDR1 is LNHNV and CDR2 is YYDKDF in the germline V gene (reference sequence). As DNA, the CDR3 is TGTGCCACCAGCAGAGATAGGGACAGCTACAATGAGCAGTTCTTC. Protein product: CATSRDRDSYNEQFF.

The rearrangement links TRBV29-1 to TRBJ1-1, with 8 bases fitting TRBD1. Germline CDR1 and CDR2: SQVTM and ANQGSEA. Trimming cost V 6 bases and J 1 base; bases outside gene matches: 7. This CDR3 region has 14 residues. The DNA of the CDR3 is TGCAGCGTCGGTCCCGGGACAGGGAACACTGAAGCTTTCTTT. Translating it yields CSVGPGTGNTEAFF. Together with reference TRBV29-1 and TRBJ1-1, the CDR3 gives the full variable domain: SAVISQKPSRDICQRGTSLTIQCQVDSQVTMMFWYRQQPGQSLTLIATANQGSEATYESGFVIDKFPISRPNLTFSTLTVSNMSPEDSSIYLCSVGPGTGNTEAFFGQGTRLTVV.

V gene TRBV2 combines with J gene TRBJ2-3; D may be TRBD2 (5 bases). Trimming left V 7 bases short and J 2 bases short, with 22 bases between. This CDR3 comprises 17 residues. Germline V gene lookup returns CDR1 SNHLY and CDR2 FYNNEI. As DNA, the CDR3 is TGTGCCAGCAAAGTGCCCCGTCCGGGATCGTACACAGATACGCAGTATTTT. Its protein product is CASKVPRPGSYTDTQYF.

The chain joins TRBV9 to TRBJ1-6, with 9 bases aligning to TRBD1. Trimming removed 4 bases from V and 6 bases from J; junction bases left unmatched: 5. Germline CDR1 is SGDLS and CDR2 is YYNGEE. The CDR3 covers 15 residues. CDR3 nucleotide sequence: TGTGCCAGCAGCTTCCGGGACAGGGTTAATTCACCCCTCCACTTT. It yields the protein CASSFRDRVNSPLHF.

DNA for the CDR3: TGTGCCAGCAGCGGGACTAGCCCTGACACCGGGGAGCTGTTTTTT. The encoded protein is CASSGTSPDTGELFF. The V call is TRBV9, the J call TRBJ2-2, with TRBD2 matching over 8 bases. V lost 3 bases and J lost 3; bases outside the gene matches: 4. Germline V gene sequence: CDR1 SGDLS, CDR2 YYNGEE. The CDR3 sequence is 15 residues long.

CDR3 DNA sequence: TGCAGCGTTGAAGATCCCCGTTACGAGCAGTACTTC. This codes for CSVEDPRYEQYF. The chain is built from TRBV29-1 and TRBJ2-7; no definite D call. The V gene lost 0 bases and the J gene lost 4 bases, with 7 bases spanning the gap. Germline V CDR1 and CDR2: SQVTM, ANQGSEA. There are 12 residues in the CDR3.

The chain uses TRBV5-6 and TRBJ2-7; 12 nucleotides agree with TRBD2. Germline CDR1 and CDR2: SGHDT and YYEEEE. The J segment lost 1 base and the V segment lost 0 bases, leaving 2 bases of the junction unmatched. The CDR3 is 16 amino acids. The CDR3 DNA reads as TGTGCCAGCAGCTTGGCGACTAGCGGGAGATCCTACGAGCAGTACTTC. Translation gives CASSLATSGRSYEQYF. Supplemented by reference TRBV5-6 and TRBJ2-7, the full variable domain reads DAGVTQSPTHLIKTRGQQVTLRCSPKSGHDTVSWYQQALGQGPQFIFQYYEEEERQRGNFPDRFSGHQFPNYSSELNVNALLLGDSALYLCASSLATSGRSYEQYFGPGTRLTVT.

This clonotype appeared a few times. The J gene is TRBJ2-1, the V gene TRBV7-9, with 7 positions matching TRBD1. This CDR3 is built from 15 residues. J gave up 2 bases and V 5 bases, and 6 bases lay outside the gene matches. Germline V gene sequence: CDR1 SEHNR, CDR2 FQNEAQ (reference sequence). The CDR3 loop reads CASSLATGTYNEQFF. CDR3 coding DNA: TGTGCCAGCAGCCTCGCGACAGGGACCTACAATGAGCAGTTCTTC.

The V call is TRBV30, the J call TRBJ2-2; D remains ambiguous. This CDR3 has 12 residues. Trimming removed 4 bases at V and 1 base at J, with 4 bases between. CDR1 GTSNPN and CDR2 SVGIG come from the germline V gene (reference sequence). CDR3 loop: CAWKQNTGELFF. The CDR3 region has the DNA TGTGCCTGGAAACAGAACACCGGGGAGCTGTTTTTT.

The rearrangement joins TRBV20-1 to TRBJ2-7; no clear D. V was shortened by 0 bases and J by 3 bases, with 9 bases between the two germline ends. CDR1 DFQATT and CDR2 SNEGSKA come from the germline V gene (reference sequence). CDR3 length: 13 residues. The CDR3 nucleotides read TGCAGTGCTAGAGATCGTAGGTACTACGAGCAGTACTTC. Translated, it gives CSARDRRYYEQYF.

This clonotype was seen a few times. The chain is built from TRBV24-1 and TRBJ2-1, with D perhaps TRBD2 (7 bases). The CDR3 is 16 residues long. V was pared by 1 base and J by 2 bases, with 11 bases between. Germline V lookup: CDR1 KGHDR, CDR2 SFDVKD. The CDR3 spells CATSDFPGGPYNEQFF. The CDR3, as DNA: TGTGCCACCAGTGATTTTCCGGGGGGCCCCTACAATGAGCAGTTCTTC.

This clonotype was found a few times. The chain uses TRBV6-6 and TRBJ1-1, with D uncertain. This CDR3 has 14 residues. Germline loops: CDR1 MNHNY, CDR2 SVGAGI (reference sequence). V lost 3 bases and J lost 1, with 9 bases in between. The CDR3 nucleotides read TGTGCCAGCAGTTATGACGTAGAGAACACTGAAGCTTTCTTT. This codes for CASSYDVENTEAFF.

This clonotype was seen a handful of times. The chain joins TRBV12-3 or TRBV12-4 to TRBJ1-5; D perhaps matches TRBD1 (5 bases). The CDR3 is made up of 12 amino acids. Trimming stripped 3 bases from V and 6 bases from J, with 6 bases between. CDR3 loop: CASSFRAQPQHF. The CDR3 coding sequence is TGTGCCAGCAGTTTCAGGGCTCAGCCCCAGCATTTT.

This chain connects TRBV29-1 to TRBJ2-7; no firm D call. CDR1 and CDR2 (germline): SQVTM, ANQGSEA. This CDR3 has 13 residues. With 0 bases removed from V and 1 base from J, the gap between germline ends came to 7 bases. The CDR3 bases are TGCAGCGTTGAAGACCAGGATTCCTACGAGCAGTACTTC. It translates to CSVEDQDSYEQYF.

The V call is TRBV7-2, the J call TRBJ2-6; D is undetermined. Germline V gene sequence: CDR1 SGHTA, CDR2 FQGNSA. V was clipped by 6 bases and J by 1 base, with 4 bases between them. This CDR3 has 13 residues. The CDR3 sequence: CASRGSGANVLTF. CDR3 DNA: TGTGCCAGCAGGGGTTCTGGGGCCAACGTCCTGACTTTC.

This clonotype was counted only a few times. Here the CDR3 DNA reads TGTGCCAGCAGCCCATCGGACCGGCGGGAGGTCCCGGGCGGGGAGCTGTTTTTT. The encoded protein is CASSPSDRREVPGGELFF. The chain recombines TRBV7-9 with TRBJ2-2, with TRBD2 identical over 8 bases. J gave up 7 bases and V 5 bases, and 18 bases lay outside the gene matches. The germline V gene encodes CDR1 SEHNR and CDR2 FQNEAQ (reference sequence). The CDR3 sequence is 18 residues long.

The rearrangement links TRBV7-9 to TRBJ2-3, with a tentative D call TRBD1 (5 bases). The CDR3 length is 16 residues. CDR1 is SEHNR and CDR2 is FQNEAQ in the germline V gene (reference sequence). V was shortened by 5 bases and J by 3 bases, with 18 bases between the two germline ends. DNA of the CDR3: TGTGCCAGCAGCCCAGCCTCGACAGAAAGTACAGATACGCAGTATTTT. Its protein is CASSPASTESTDTQYF. The full variable domain, its missing parts supplied by reference TRBV7-9 and TRBJ2-3, is DTGVSQNPRHKITKRGQNVTFRCDPISEHNRLYWYRQTLGQGPEFLTYFQNEAQLEKSRLLSDRFSAERPKGSFSTLEIQRTEQGDSAMYLCASSPASTESTDTQYFGPGTRLTVL.

This chain uses TRBV7-9 with TRBJ2-1, with 10 bases that match TRBD2. This CDR3 has 16 amino acids. CDR1 is SEHNR, CDR2 FQNEAQ, per germline (reference sequence). J gave up 5 bases and V 6 bases, and 10 bases lay outside the gene matches. DNA for the CDR3: TGTGCCAGCAGTCAAGGACTAGCGGCCCGACACAATGAGCAGTTCTTC. It is translated as CASSQGLAARHNEQFF.

The V call is TRBV6-5, the J call TRBJ2-7; 11 nucleotides line up with TRBD1. This CDR3 comprises 13 residues. The germline gives CDR1 MNHEY, CDR2 SVGAGI. V gave up 9 bases and J gave up 6 bases; unmatched junction bases: 7. CDR3 DNA: TGTGCCAGTTCCGGGACAGGGGGGGTCGAGCAGTACTTC. It codes for CASSGTGGVEQYF.

J is TRBJ2-5 and V is TRBV25-1; perhaps TRBD2 as D (6 bases). CDR1 and CDR2 (germline): MGHDK, SYGVNS. V was trimmed by 1 base and J by 2 bases, leaving 8 bases between them. This CDR3 has 14 amino acids. CDR3 residues: CASSEFGGQETQYF. CDR3 sequence (DNA): TGTGCCAGCAGTGAATTCGGGGGTCAAGAGACCCAGTACTTC. The full variable domain, with the rest looked up from reference TRBV25-1 and TRBJ2-5, is EADIYQTPRYLVIGTGKKITLECSQTMGHDKMYWYQQDPGMELHLIHYSYGVNSTEKGDLSSESTVSRIRTEHFPLTLESARPSHTSQYLCASSEFGGQETQYFGPGTRLLVL.

The V gene is TRBV4-1, the J gene TRBJ2-7; TRBD2 agrees at 7 bases. The CDR3 extends over 15 amino acids. Trimming took 3 bases from V and 4 from J; bases not matched to a gene: 9. In germline, CDR1 is MGHRA, CDR2 YSYEKL. In DNA, the CDR3 is TGCGCCAGCAGCCAGGGGGAGGGTGCGTATTACGAGCAGTACTTC. Translating it yields CASSQGEGAYYEQYF.